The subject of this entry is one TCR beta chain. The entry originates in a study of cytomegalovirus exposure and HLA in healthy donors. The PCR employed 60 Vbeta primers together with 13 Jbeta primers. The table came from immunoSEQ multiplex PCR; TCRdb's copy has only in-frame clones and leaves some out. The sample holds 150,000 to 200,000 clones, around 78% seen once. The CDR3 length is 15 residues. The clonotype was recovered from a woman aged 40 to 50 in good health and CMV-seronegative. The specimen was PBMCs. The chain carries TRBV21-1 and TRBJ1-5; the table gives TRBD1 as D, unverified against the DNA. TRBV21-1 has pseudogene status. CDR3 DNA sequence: TGTGCCAGCATCAAGGACAGGGGATTAAGTCAGCCCCAGCATTTT. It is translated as CASIKDRGLSQPQHF.